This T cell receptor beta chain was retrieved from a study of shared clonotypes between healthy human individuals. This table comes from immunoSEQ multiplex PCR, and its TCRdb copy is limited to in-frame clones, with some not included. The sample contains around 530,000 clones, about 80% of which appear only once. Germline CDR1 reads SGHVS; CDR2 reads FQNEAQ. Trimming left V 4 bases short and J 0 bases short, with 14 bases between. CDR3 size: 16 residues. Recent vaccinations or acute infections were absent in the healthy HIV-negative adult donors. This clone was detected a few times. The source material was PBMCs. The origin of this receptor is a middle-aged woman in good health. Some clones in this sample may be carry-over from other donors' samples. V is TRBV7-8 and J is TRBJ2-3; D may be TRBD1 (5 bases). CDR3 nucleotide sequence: TGTGCCAGCAGCTCCTGGGGCCTGTTTAGCACAGATACGCAGTATTTT. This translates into CASSSWGLFSTDTQYF.